This TCR beta chain is drawn from a study of cytomegalovirus exposure and HLA in healthy donors. This clone was seen only once. Its antigen is still unknown. The CDR3 is 14 residues long. Germline CDR1 and CDR2: SGHDT and YYEEEE. Trimming took 0 bases from V and 5 from J, leaving 11 bases between them. Overall study findings and caveats: The study labeled 150 or so TCR beta chains cytomegalovirus-associated. A subsequent analysis found that TCR clusters from the first cohort also tended to co-occur in the 90 to 150 validation repertoires, with about 93% of cluster scores above 0.

Generated by immunoSEQ multiplex PCR, the TCRdb table keeps only in-frame clones and is missing some. This sample has approximately 220,000 clones, with approximately 83% found just once. The material sequenced was PBMCs. The sequence was obtained from a woman aged 25 to 39 in good health and CMV-seropositive. The chain couples TRBV5-6 to TRBJ1-1, with a tentative D call TRBD1 (5 bases). The DNA of the CDR3 is TGTGCCAGCAGCTTGGTCGGGGCCAGGACTGAAGCTTTCTTT. Translating it yields CASSLVGARTEAFF.